Following are 5 T cell receptor beta chains from one sample sequenced in a study of T cell clonotyping in hematopoietic cell transplantation. Using immunoSEQ multiplex PCR, the repertoire was profiled, and TCRdb retains in-frame clones only, with some absent. The sample yields 25,000 to 30,000 clones, less than 85% seen once. Documented time point: recipient sample about 28 days before transplant, after cytoreduction. The specimen was peripheral blood mononuclear cells, collected before stem cell transplant. Receptors originate from a man in his forties with acute myeloid leukemia. Some clones in this sample may be carry-over from other donors' samples.

The V call is TRBV4-1, the J call TRBJ2-5; weak D call: TRBD2 (6 bases). Between the trimmed V and J ends, which lost 1 base and 3 bases, there was a span of 6 bases. Per the germline V gene, CDR1 is MGHRA and CDR2 is YSYEKL. This CDR3 has 13 amino acids. Here the CDR3 reads CASSQVAEETQYF. The CDR3 coding sequence is TGCGCCAGCAGCCAAGTAGCGGAAGAGACCCAGTACTTC.

The sample holds a few counts of this clone. The chain is built from TRBV11-1 and TRBJ1-6, with D uncertain. Germline-derived CDR1 and CDR2 are SGHAT and FQDESV (reference sequence). This CDR3 has 13 residues. Deletions cut 4 bases from V and 4 bases from J, with 5 bases between. As DNA, the CDR3 is TGTGCCAGCAGCTCAGGATATAATTCACCCCTCCACTTT. This translates into CASSSGYNSPLHF.

Within the sample, this clone is medium-sized. J is TRBJ2-7 and V is TRBV5-6, with no clear D. Germline assignment: CDR1 SGHDT and CDR2 YYEEEE. The CDR3 length is 14 residues. V lost 3 bases and J lost 2, with 12 bases in between. The CDR3 reads CASSSDGSPYEQYF. DNA for the CDR3: TGTGCCAGCAGCTCGGACGGTTCCCCCTACGAGCAGTACTTC.

As for this clone: A read error may explain this, as a much larger clone is one base away. The chain recombines TRBV28 with TRBJ2-7, with D perhaps matching TRBD1 or TRBD2 (5 bases each). The germline CDR1 and CDR2 sequences are MDHEN and SYDVKM. This CDR3 is 13 amino acids long. Trimming took 5 bases from V and 3 from J, leaving 11 bases between them. CDR3 coding DNA: TGTGCCAGCAGTGTGGGACGGGGCTACGAGCAGTACTTC. Translation gives CASSVGRGYEQYF.

This clone showed up just a few times. This chain uses TRBV27 with TRBJ1-2; tentative D call: TRBD1 (6 bases). The CDR3 runs 13 residues. CDR1 is MNHEY, CDR2 SMNVEV, per germline (reference sequence). The ends were cut back, 6 bases at V and 2 bases at J, with 10 bases in the middle. The CDR3 protein is CASRKGGNYGYTF. CDR3 bases: TGTGCCAGCAGAAAGGGGGGGAACTATGGCTACACCTTC.